These 27 T cell receptor beta chains were all obtained from the same sample, sequenced in a study of metastatic and nonmetastatic thyroid tumors. TCRdb re-called the PCR reads through MiXCR. The table lists roughly 14,000 clones, 30% to 35% of them singletons, with roughly 7.3% in the top ten. Among the patients, none had received any treatment before thyroid surgery. The sample taken for sequencing was tumor tissue. These receptors were taken from a female donor with papillary thyroid cancer or a benign thyroid nodule (not recorded which). Some clones in this sample may be carry-over from other donors' samples.

The rearrangement joins TRBV20-1 to TRBJ2-2, with TRBD2 identical over 14 bases. In germline, CDR1 is DFQATT, CDR2 SNEGSKA (reference sequence). After removal of 3 bases from V and 5 bases from J, the junction contained 8 bases not matched to a gene. CDR3 length: 17 amino acids. The CDR3 spells CSASYTGTSGSTGELFF. DNA of the CDR3: TGCAGTGCTAGTTACACGGGGACTAGCGGGAGTACCGGGGAGCTGTTTTTT.

The genes are TRBV6-1 and TRBJ2-3; 7 nucleotides agree with TRBD1. From germline, CDR1 is MNHNS and CDR2 SASEGT. The CDR3 has 13 residues. V gave up 5 bases and J gave up 5 bases; unmatched junction bases: 4. The CDR3 reads CASSITGVDTQYF. CDR3 bases: TGTGCCAGCAGTATTACAGGGGTAGATACGCAGTATTTT.

There are many counts of this clone. The chain recombines TRBV5-1 with TRBJ1-4; perhaps TRBD1 as D (5 bases). The CDR3 spans 14 residues. V lost 4 bases to trimming and J lost 0 bases, with 7 bases between them. Germline assignment: CDR1 SGHRS and CDR2 YFSETQ. The CDR3 DNA reads as TGCGCCAGCAGCCGGGACTCAACTAATGAAAAACTGTTTTTT. It codes for CASSRDSTNEKLFF.

V and J are TRBV11-2 and TRBJ2-2; a weak D match, TRBD1 (5 bases). The V gene's germline CDR1 is SGHAT and CDR2 FQNNGV. The CDR3 sequence is 16 residues long. The V end lost 2 bases, the J end lost 5 bases, and 15 bases lay between the germline ends. CDR3 in DNA: TGTGCCAGCAGCTTACAGCCCTTAGGGGTTACCGGGGAGCTGTTTTTT. Its protein product is CASSLQPLGVTGELFF.

In this sample, this clone turned up many times. The gene calls are TRBV7-6 and TRBJ2-2; maybe TRBD1 (6 bases). Deletions cut 5 bases from V and 4 bases from J, with 14 bases between. This CDR3 is 15 amino acids long. The V gene's germline CDR1 is SGHVS and CDR2 FNYEAQ. The CDR3 here is CASSPTGLGTGELFF. The CDR3 bases are TGTGCCAGCAGCCCTACAGGGCTGGGCACCGGGGAGCTGTTTTTT.

This clone was recorded a few times. The chain recombines TRBV6-6 with TRBJ2-5; a weak D match, TRBD1 (5 bases). The V gene lost 2 bases and the J gene lost 2 bases, with 9 bases spanning the gap. Germline assignment: CDR1 MNHNY and CDR2 SVGAGI (reference sequence). CDR3 length equals 14 residues. The CDR3 spells CASSYPQEQETQYF. The CDR3 bases are TGTGCCAGCAGTTACCCACAGGAGCAAGAGACCCAGTACTTC.

This chain connects TRBV11-2 to TRBJ2-7; TRBD2 matches 10 bases. The CDR3 consists of 14 residues. Germline V gene sequence: CDR1 SGHAT, CDR2 FQNNGV. Trimming cost V 9 bases and J 4 bases; bases outside gene matches: 9. CDR3 in DNA: TGTGCCAGTCACCAACTAGCGGGATATTACGAGCAGTACTTC. It is translated as CASHQLAGYYEQYF.

The chain uses TRBV6-1 and TRBJ2-7; D unresolved. CDR3 length: 14 amino acids. Germline CDR1 and CDR2: MNHNS and SASEGT. V dropped 8 bases and J dropped 3 bases, with 17 bases sitting between them. The CDR3 DNA is TGTGCCAGCGCAATCAGTGGGGTAAACTACGAGCAGTACTTC. Amino acid sequence: CASAISGVNYEQYF.

The chain carries TRBV6-1 and TRBJ2-5, with TRBD2 matching over 10 bases. This CDR3 comprises 16 residues. Per the germline V gene, CDR1 is MNHNS and CDR2 is SASEGT. V lost 6 bases and J lost 2; bases outside the gene matches: 9. CDR3 protein: CASSLGLAAIQETQYF. The CDR3 coding sequence is TGTGCCAGCAGCCTCGGACTAGCGGCCATACAAGAGACCCAGTACTTC.

The genes are TRBV19 and TRBJ1-1; TRBD1 is a possible D gene (5 bases). CDR1 is LNHDA, CDR2 SQIVND, per germline (reference sequence). The CDR3 spans 15 residues. The germline V and J ends were trimmed by 5 bases and 1 base, with 14 bases remaining between them. The CDR3 DNA is TGTGCCAGTAGTCCCCGGGACGGGTGGAACACTGAAGCTTTCTTT. Encoded protein: CASSPRDGWNTEAFF.

Only a few counts were recorded for this clone. V is TRBV28 and J is TRBJ2-2; possibly TRBD1 for D (5 bases). Germline V gene data show CDR1 as MDHEN and CDR2 as SYDVKM. Trimming took off 2 bases at V and 3 bases at J, with 10 bases between the two ends. The CDR3 consists of 15 residues. The CDR3 loop is CASSLGAGDTGELFF. The CDR3 DNA reads TGTGCCAGCAGTTTAGGGGCAGGCGACACCGGGGAGCTGTTTTTT.

This clone was observed many times. The V and J genes are TRBV6-1 and TRBJ2-3; D may be TRBD1 (6 bases). CDR3 length: 14 amino acids. Germline loops: CDR1 MNHNS, CDR2 SASEGT. Deletions cut 4 bases from V and 2 bases from J, with 10 bases between. The CDR3 here is CASSGRTDTDTQYF. CDR3 DNA: TGTGCCAGCAGTGGAAGGACAGACACAGATACGCAGTATTTT.

This clone is deemed medium-sized (0.01 to 0.1%). This chain links TRBV7-8 with TRBJ2-6; D is ambiguous. The CDR3 runs to 14 residues. Germline V gene lookup returns CDR1 SGHVS and CDR2 FQNEAQ. Trimming stripped 5 bases from V and 0 bases from J, with 5 bases between. The CDR3 loop reads CASSPSSGANVLTF. The CDR3, as DNA: TGTGCCAGCAGCCCTAGCTCTGGGGCCAACGTCCTGACTTTC.

By share of the sample, this clone is medium-sized. The J gene is TRBJ1-5, the V gene TRBV7-2; D call uncertain. The CDR3 is made up of 14 amino acids. V lost 4 bases and J 1 base, leaving 8 bases between the germline ends. Per the germline V gene, CDR1 is SGHTA and CDR2 is FQGNSA. Here the CDR3 reads CASSSGLSNQPQHF. CDR3 coding DNA: TGTGCCAGCAGCTCCGGATTGAGCAATCAGCCCCAGCATTTT. The full variable domain, completed using reference TRBV7-2 and TRBJ1-5, is GAGVSQSPSNKVTEKGKDVELRCDPISGHTALYWYRQSLGQGLEFLIYFQGNSAPDKSGLPSDRFSAERTGGSVSTLTIQRTQQEDSAVYLCASSSGLSNQPQHFGDGTRLSIL.

On this clone itself: An end of the junction does not agree with germline; a read error may underlie this. V usage is TRBV20-1 and J usage is TRBJ1-2; perhaps TRBD1 as D (5 bases). The CDR3 loop spans 10 amino acids. The germline V gene has CDR1 DFQATT and CDR2 SNEGSKA (reference sequence). The DNA of the CDR3 is TGCAGTGTGGGGCTGAAGTATTCCTTTTTC. Encoded protein: CSVGLKYSFF.

This clone occurred a few times. The rearrangement uses TRBV10-1 and TRBJ1-6; maybe TRBD1 (5 bases). V was trimmed by 3 bases and J by 5 bases, leaving 8 bases between them. The CDR3 is 14 amino acids. Germline values: CDR1 WNHNN, CDR2 SYGVQD (reference sequence). The CDR3 coding sequence is TGCGCCAGCAGTGACCGACAGAATAATTCACCCCTCCACTTT. Protein: CASSDRQNNSPLHF.

This clone occurred many times. The genes are TRBV7-9 and TRBJ2-3; 7 bases align to TRBD2. The CDR3 extends over 15 amino acids. Trimming cost V 1 base and J 4 bases; bases outside gene matches: 5. CDR1 SEHNR and CDR2 FQNEAQ come from the germline V gene (reference sequence). Here the CDR3 reads CASSLGEGSPDTQYF. DNA for the CDR3: TGTGCCAGCAGCTTAGGGGAGGGTAGTCCAGATACGCAGTATTTT.

By share, this clone ranks as medium-sized. The chain recombines TRBV5-1 with TRBJ2-1; possibly TRBD1 for D (6 bases). Germline V gene lookup returns CDR1 SGHRS and CDR2 YFSETQ. The CDR3 runs to 14 residues. V lost 7 bases to trimming and J lost 2 bases, with 13 bases between them. The DNA for the CDR3 is TGCGCCAGCCGACAGGCCGAGACCTACAATGAGCAGTTCTTC. It specifies CASRQAETYNEQFF.

There are many counts of this clone. CDR3 sequence: CATSRRGGSYEQYF. For the CDR3, the DNA is TGTGCCACCAGCAGGCGAGGGGGGTCCTACGAGCAGTACTTC. This sequence joins TRBV15 and TRBJ2-7; D is tentatively TRBD1 or TRBD2 (6 bases each). Trimming left V 3 bases short and J 1 base short, with 10 bases between. Germline assignment: CDR1 LNHNV and CDR2 YYDKDF (reference sequence). This CDR3 region has 14 residues.

This clone was seen ten or more times. The V gene is TRBV5-1, the J gene TRBJ2-1; the D gene is possibly TRBD1 (5 bases). Trimming took 0 bases from V and 9 from J, leaving 16 bases between them. The germline CDR1 and CDR2 sequences are SGHRS and YFSETQ. The length of the CDR3 is 15 residues. The DNA of the CDR3 is TGCGCCAGCAGCTTGGGGGGCCTCCCAGGCAGTGAGCAGTTCTTC. Translated: CASSLGGLPGSEQFF.

This clone has a handful of counts. The chain uses TRBV19 and TRBJ1-2; TRBD1 matches at 8 bases. Germline V gene sequence: CDR1 LNHDA, CDR2 SQIVND (reference sequence). CDR3 size: 13 residues. The J segment lost 4 bases and the V segment lost 8 bases, leaving 6 bases of the junction unmatched. This CDR3 reads CASHRDRGYGYTF. The DNA for the CDR3 is TGTGCCAGTCATCGTGACAGGGGCTATGGCTACACCTTC.

The chain combines TRBV20-1 with TRBJ2-3, with TRBD2 as a possible D gene (7 bases). CDR3 length: 15 amino acids. Germline values: CDR1 DFQATT, CDR2 SNEGSKA (reference sequence). Trimming shortened V by 6 bases and J by 1 base, and 17 bases separated the two germline ends. CDR3 protein: CSALWGGGRTDTQYF. DNA of the CDR3: TGCAGTGCCCTATGGGGGGGCGGGCGCACAGATACGCAGTATTTT.

This chain uses TRBV6-1 with TRBJ2-1, with 8 bases lining up with TRBD1. V was pared by 1 base and J by 6 bases, with 5 bases of the junction left unmatched. The CDR3 totals 15 residues. CDR1 is MNHNS, CDR2 SASEGT, per germline. This chain's CDR3 is CASSEETGVPNEQFF. DNA for the CDR3: TGTGCCAGCAGTGAAGAGACAGGGGTCCCCAATGAGCAGTTCTTC.

This clone came up a few times. The rearrangement joins TRBV6-1 to TRBJ1-2; 8 nucleotides agree with TRBD1. From germline, CDR1 is MNHNS and CDR2 SASEGT. The CDR3 consists of 14 residues. V shed 5 bases and J 6 bases; nucleotides not matched to a gene: 8. The CDR3 spells CASSRTGGWDGYTF. The CDR3 bases are TGTGCCAGCAGTCGTACAGGGGGTTGGGATGGCTACACCTTC.

This clone was found many times. A much larger clone is a single base away; this may be a read error. The rearrangement uses TRBV6-1 and TRBJ1-6; D remains ambiguous. This CDR3 spans 14 amino acids. Germline lookup yields CDR1 MNHNS and CDR2 SASEGT. V was trimmed by 6 bases and J by 10 bases, leaving 16 bases between them. The CDR3 loop is CASSLSEPGSPLHF. As DNA, the CDR3 is TGTGCCAGCAGCCTATCTGAGCCGGGGTCACCCCTCCACTTT.

In its sample, this clone is medium-sized (0.01 to 0.1%). The chain carries TRBV7-8 and TRBJ1-4, with 9 bases aligning to TRBD1. Germline loops: CDR1 SGHVS, CDR2 FQNEAQ. CDR3 length: 14 amino acids. Germline trimming cut 5 bases from V and 10 bases from J; bases unmatched to any gene: 8. CDR3 region: CASSKTGGERKLFF. CDR3 DNA sequence: TGTGCCAGCAGCAAGACAGGGGGAGAGCGAAAACTGTTTTTT.

In its sample, this clone is medium-sized. V and J are TRBV19 and TRBJ2-5; TRBD1 aligns across 9 bases. Germline V CDR1 and CDR2: LNHDA, SQIVND (reference sequence). With V trimmed by 6 bases and J by 5 bases, 10 bases remained unmatched. The CDR3 spans 15 residues. As DNA, the CDR3 is TGTGCCAGTAGCCTCTTTACAGGGGGCGGCGAGACCCAGTACTTC. Protein product: CASSLFTGGGETQYF.